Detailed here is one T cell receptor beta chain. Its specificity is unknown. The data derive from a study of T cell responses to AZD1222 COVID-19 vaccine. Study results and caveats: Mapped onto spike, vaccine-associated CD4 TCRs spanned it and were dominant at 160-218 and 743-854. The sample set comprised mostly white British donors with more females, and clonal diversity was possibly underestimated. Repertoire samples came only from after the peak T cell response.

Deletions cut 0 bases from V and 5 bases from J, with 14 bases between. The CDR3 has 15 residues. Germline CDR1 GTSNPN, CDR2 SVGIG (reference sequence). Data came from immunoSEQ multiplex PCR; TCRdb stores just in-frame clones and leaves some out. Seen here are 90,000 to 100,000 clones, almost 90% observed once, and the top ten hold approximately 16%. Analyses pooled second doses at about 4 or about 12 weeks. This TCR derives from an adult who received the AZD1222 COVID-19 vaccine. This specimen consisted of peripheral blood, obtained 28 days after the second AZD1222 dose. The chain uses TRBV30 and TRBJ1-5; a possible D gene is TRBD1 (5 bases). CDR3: CAWSVPPGPYQPQHF. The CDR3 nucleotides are TGTGCCTGGAGTGTACCCCCAGGGCCCTATCAGCCCCAGCATTTT.